This TCR beta chain appears in the sequencing data of a study of T cells after yellow fever vaccination. Background on the study: Those fractions that held only low numbers of cells were prepared using the SMART-Seq v4 Ultra Low Input RNA kit. Study-wide findings and caveats: Peaking on day 5 versus 15, the secondary response was faster but weaker. Once the booster was given, most primary-vaccination clones reappeared, at approximately 97% for CD4 and approximately 88% for CD8.

MiXCR, applied by TCRdb to the 5' RACE reads, yields one record per CDR3 protein. The sample holds some 400,000 distinct CDR3 sequences; 6.2% are singletons and the top ten take 15%. The CDR3 totals 13 residues. V lost 1 base to trimming and J lost 5 bases, with 9 bases between them. This clonotype was seen at least ten times. Its antigen is undetermined. The rearrangement uses TRBV12-3 or TRBV12-4 and TRBJ2-7, with D hard to call. This TCR was sampled from a man aged 30-40 years who received the YFV17D yellow fever vaccine. This sample comprised PBMCs, obtained 5 days after the yellow fever booster vaccination. The CDR3 here is CASSLGSKNEQYF. In nucleotides, the CDR3 is TGTGCCAGCAGTTTAGGCTCGAAAAACGAGCAGTACTTC.